This T cell receptor (beta chain) was captured by sequencing in a study of T cell repertoires in cytomegalovirus infection. Findings and caveats of the study: It was HLA-C-restricted CMV-specific TCR beta clonotypes that dominated the response ex vivo.

MiXCR was run by TCRdb on the reads, yielding one entry per CDR3 protein. The sample yields about 260,000 distinct CDR3 sequences, approximately 8.3% seen once. Trimming pared 1 base from V and 5 bases from J, leaving 14 bases between. The CDR3 loop spans 15 amino acids. Looked up from germline, CDR1 is MDHEN and CDR2 is SYDVKM. Many counts were recorded for this clonotype. The antigen is undetermined. The chain carries TRBV28 and TRBJ1-1; TRBD1 might be the D (5 bases). The specimen was PBMCs. This sequence originates from a human donor in good health (CMV status not recorded). Some clones in this sample may be carry-over from other donors' samples. In DNA form, the CDR3 reads TGTGCCAGCAGTTTATACGGGCGGGGGGGGACTGAAGCTTTCTTT. It translates to CASSLYGRGGTEAFF.